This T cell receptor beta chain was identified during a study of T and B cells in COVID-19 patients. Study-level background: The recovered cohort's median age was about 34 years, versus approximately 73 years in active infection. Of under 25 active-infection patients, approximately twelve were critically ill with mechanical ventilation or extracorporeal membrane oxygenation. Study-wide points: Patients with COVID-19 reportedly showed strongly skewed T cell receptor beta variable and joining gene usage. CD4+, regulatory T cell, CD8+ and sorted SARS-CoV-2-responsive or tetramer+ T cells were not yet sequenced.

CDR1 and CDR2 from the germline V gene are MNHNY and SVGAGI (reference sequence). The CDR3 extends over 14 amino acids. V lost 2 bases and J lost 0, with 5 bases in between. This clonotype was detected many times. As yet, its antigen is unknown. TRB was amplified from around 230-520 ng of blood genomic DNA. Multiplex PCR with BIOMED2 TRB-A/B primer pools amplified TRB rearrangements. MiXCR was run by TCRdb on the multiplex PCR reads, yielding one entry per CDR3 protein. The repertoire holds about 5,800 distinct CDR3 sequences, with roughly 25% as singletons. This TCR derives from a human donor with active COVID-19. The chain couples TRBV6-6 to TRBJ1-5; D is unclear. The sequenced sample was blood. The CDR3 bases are TGTGCCAGCAGTTACAAGGATAGCAATCAGCCCCAGCATTTT. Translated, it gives CASSYKDSNQPQHF.